The next 32 T cell receptor beta chains were all read from a single sample in a study of blood T cell repertoires in COVID-19. The table came from immunoSEQ multiplex PCR; TCRdb's copy has only in-frame clones and leaves some out. This sample has 120,000 to 150,000 clones, with 84% found just once. Sequenced input: PBMCs or T cells enriched from blood (not recorded which). The receptors come from a woman between 45 and 60 years old who had been exposed to COVID-19.

The J gene is TRBJ2-3, the V gene TRBV3-1 (or the pseudogene TRBV3-2); 9 bases map to TRBD1. CDR1 and CDR2 from the germline V gene are LGHDT and YNNKEL (reference sequence). CDR3 size: 15 residues. With 6 bases clipped from V and 4 bases from J, the junction kept 8 bases outside the gene matches. The CDR3 region is CASRPQGALADTQYF. In DNA form, the CDR3 reads TGTGCCAGCAGGCCACAGGGGGCCTTGGCAGATACGCAGTATTTT.

V is TRBV7-2 and J is TRBJ1-1, with no clear D. Germline CDR1 SGHTA, CDR2 FQGNSA. V was clipped by 2 bases and J by 8 bases, with 12 bases between them. This CDR3 region has 13 residues. Here the CDR3 reads CASSLPSTREAFF. As DNA, the CDR3 is TGTGCCAGCAGCTTACCCTCTACTAGGGAAGCTTTCTTT.

The CDR3 reads CASSLGTSGGVSYNEQFF. CDR3 coding DNA: TGTGCCAGCAGCCTTGGGACTAGCGGGGGCGTCTCCTACAATGAGCAGTTCTTC. The V and J genes are TRBV3-1 (or the pseudogene TRBV3-2) and TRBJ2-1; TRBD2 matches at 14 bases. This CDR3 region has 18 residues. With V trimmed by 4 bases and J by 0 bases, 5 bases remained unmatched. Germline assignment: CDR1 LGHDT and CDR2 YNNKEL (reference sequence).

V gene TRBV12-2 combines with J gene TRBJ1-4; TRBD1 is the table's D call and was not checked against the DNA. TRBV12-2 is marked as a pseudogene. The CDR3 sequence is 14 residues long. CDR3: CASRRTGGNEKLFF. DNA of the CDR3: TGTGCAAGTCGCCGAACAGGGGGTAATGAAAAACTGTTTTTT.

J is TRBJ1-3 and V is TRBV5-4, with TRBD1 matching 8 bases. The CDR3 covers 16 residues. The germline V gene encodes CDR1 SGHNT and CDR2 YYREEE (reference sequence). V lost 6 bases to trimming and J lost 0 bases; unmatched junction nucleotides: 8. CDR3 loop: CASNNQGAFSGNTIYF. The CDR3 DNA follows: TGTGCCAGCAACAACCAGGGGGCATTCTCTGGAAACACCATATATTTT. The complete variable domain, with remaining parts taken from reference TRBV5-4 and TRBJ1-3, reads ETGVTQSPTHLIKTRGQQVTLRCSSQSGHNTVSWYQQALGQGPQFIFQYYREEENGRGNFPPRFSGLQFPNYSSELNVNALELDDSALYLCASNNQGAFSGNTIYFGEGSWLTVV.

V gene TRBV30 combines with J gene TRBJ1-2; no firm D call. There are 13 residues in the CDR3. The V and J ends lost 0 bases and 7 bases respectively, with 12 bases between them. CDR1 is GTSNPN, CDR2 SVGIG, per germline (reference sequence). Written as DNA, the CDR3 is TGTGCCTGGAGTGTACTGGGTCGGGGTGGCTACACCTTC. This encodes CAWSVLGRGGYTF.

The chain couples TRBV3-1 (or the pseudogene TRBV3-2) to TRBJ1-3; D gene uncertain. Trimming took off 2 bases at V and 0 bases at J, with 8 bases between the two ends. The CDR3 totals 15 residues. CDR1 and CDR2 from the germline V gene are LGHDT and YNNKEL (reference sequence). CDR3 sequence reads: CASSQNRGSGNTIYF. The CDR3 DNA reads as TGTGCCAGCAGCCAAAACCGAGGCTCTGGAAACACCATATATTTT.

J is TRBJ2-3 and V is TRBV7-6; D gene unclear. With 2 bases removed from V and 1 base from J, the gap between germline ends came to 4 bases. The length of the CDR3 is 13 residues. Germline loops: CDR1 SGHVS, CDR2 FNYEAQ. CDR3 coding DNA: TGTGCCAGCAGCTTATCGGGCACAGATACGCAGTATTTT. It encodes CASSLSGTDTQYF.

V gene TRBV7-8 combines with J gene TRBJ1-5; 7 bases map to TRBD1. The ends lost 5 bases at V and 0 bases at J; junction bases unmatched: 10. CDR1 and CDR2 (germline): SGHVS, FQNEAQ. CDR3 size: 17 residues. The CDR3 is CASSTRTRGYSNQPQHF. The CDR3 DNA reads TGTGCCAGCAGCACAAGAACCAGGGGGTATAGCAATCAGCCCCAGCATTTT.

The chain is built from TRBV11-2 and TRBJ1-1, with 11 bases lining up with TRBD1. The germline V gene has CDR1 SGHAT and CDR2 FQNNGV. V was pared by 2 bases and J by 1 base, with 9 bases of the junction left unmatched. The CDR3 is made up of 18 amino acids. The CDR3 sequence is CASSLRPGQGAGNTEAFF. The CDR3 DNA follows: TGTGCCAGCAGCTTACGACCCGGACAGGGGGCCGGGAACACTGAAGCTTTCTTT.

The chain carries TRBV4-3 and TRBJ1-2, with a possible D match to TRBD1 (5 bases). CDR3 size: 14 residues. CDR1 is LGHNA and CDR2 is YSLEER in the germline V gene. V lost 0 bases, J lost 8 bases, and 13 bases lay in between. This CDR3 is CASSQEVGARGYTF. The CDR3 DNA reads TGCGCCAGCAGCCAAGAAGTAGGGGCAAGAGGCTACACCTTC.

This clone was seen only once. V is TRBV27 and J is TRBJ2-7, with D perhaps TRBD2 (6 bases). V was pared by 5 bases and J by 6 bases, with 17 bases between. The CDR3 contains 14 residues. Germline assignment: CDR1 MNHEY and CDR2 SMNVEV (reference sequence). In DNA, the CDR3 is TGTGCCAGCAGTCACCTGACTAGTACCAGCGAGCAGTACTTC. It codes for CASSHLTSTSEQYF.

The chain uses TRBV12-3 or TRBV12-4 and TRBJ2-5, with 9 bases lining up with TRBD1. J was trimmed by 5 bases and V by 4 bases; bases with no gene match: 2. CDR3 length equals 13 residues. The CDR3 nucleotides are TGTGCCAGCAGTTCGACAGGGGGGGAGACCCAGTACTTC. The encoded protein is CASSSTGGETQYF.

V gene TRBV7-2 combines with J gene TRBJ2-3; D might be TRBD2 (5 bases). The CDR3 runs to 15 residues. The germline gives CDR1 SGHTA, CDR2 FQGNSA. V was trimmed by 3 bases and J by 2 bases, leaving 12 bases between them. CDR3 sequence: CASSFSAPPTDTQYF. DNA of the CDR3: TGTGCCAGCAGCTTTAGCGCTCCCCCCACAGATACGCAGTATTTT.

This chain uses TRBV18 with TRBJ1-3; 7 bases are shared with TRBD1. CDR1 is KGHSH and CDR2 is LQKENI in the germline V gene. The CDR3 loop spans 13 amino acids. V lost 8 bases and J lost 2; bases outside the gene matches: 3. The CDR3 DNA reads TGTGCCAGCAGCGGACAGGCTGGAAACACCATATATTTT. Its translation: CASSGQAGNTIYF. The full variable domain, in which reference TRBV18 and TRBJ1-3 provide the parts outside the CDR3, is NAGVMQNPRHLVRRRGQEARLRCSPMKGHSHVYWYRQLPEEGLKFMVYLQKENIIDESGMPKERFSAEFPKEGPSILRIQQVVRGDSAAYFCASSGQAGNTIYFGEGSWLTVV.

The V gene is TRBV25-1, the J gene TRBJ1-4; 7 nucleotides match TRBD1. With 0 bases clipped from V and 6 bases from J, the junction kept 4 bases outside the gene matches. The germline gives CDR1 MGHDK, CDR2 SYGVNS. The CDR3 spans 15 residues. The CDR3 region is CASSEYRQGDEKLFF. CDR3 DNA: TGTGCCAGCAGTGAATACAGACAGGGAGATGAAAAACTGTTTTTT.

This clone was counted between two and nine times. The J gene is TRBJ2-7, the V gene TRBV5-1, with 10 bases fitting TRBD1. CDR1 SGHRS and CDR2 YFSETQ come from the germline V gene. V gave up 4 bases and J gave up 2 bases; unmatched junction bases: 9. The CDR3 totals 16 residues. The CDR3 here is CASSALPGTGAYEQYF. DNA of the CDR3: TGCGCCAGCAGCGCCCTCCCCGGGACAGGGGCCTACGAGCAGTACTTC.

In its sample, this clone was seen a few times. This chain links TRBV4-1 with TRBJ1-2; D unresolved. CDR1 and CDR2 from the germline V gene are MGHRA and YSYEKL. Trimming cost V 0 bases and J 8 bases, with 13 bases left between them. The CDR3 covers 14 residues. This CDR3 is CASSQENGLRGYTF. The CDR3 DNA sequence: TGCGCCAGCAGCCAAGAGAACGGACTTCGGGGCTACACCTTC.

The chain joins TRBV12-3 or TRBV12-4 to TRBJ1-1; TRBD1 matches at 7 bases. J gave up 11 bases and V 6 bases, and 12 bases lay outside the gene matches. CDR3 length equals 13 residues. The CDR3 sequence: CASSLQGRGEAFF. CDR3 sequence (DNA): TGTGCCAGCAGCCTACAGGGGCGCGGGGAGGCTTTCTTT.

The rearrangement joins TRBV7-2 to TRBJ2-3, with 16 nucleotides matching TRBD2. Trimming removed 5 bases from V and 8 bases from J; junction bases left unmatched: 13. The CDR3 runs to 18 residues. Germline-derived CDR1 and CDR2 are SGHTA and FQGNSA. Here the CDR3 reads CASSPGTSGRVQAGTQYF. The CDR3 bases are TGTGCCAGCAGCCCCGGGACTAGCGGGAGGGTCCAGGCGGGTACGCAGTATTTT.

This clone was seen a few times. The chain uses TRBV11-2 and TRBJ1-3; D might be TRBD1 (5 bases). The CDR3 has 16 residues. Trimming pared 0 bases from V and 2 bases from J, leaving 11 bases between. The V gene's germline CDR1 is SGHAT and CDR2 FQNNGV. CDR3: CASSLDRVLAGNTIYF. In DNA form, the CDR3 reads TGTGCCAGCAGCTTAGACAGGGTTTTGGCTGGAAACACCATATATTTT.

This clone has a single count. The chain joins TRBV2 to TRBJ2-2; 10 bases line up with TRBD2. Germline V gene sequence: CDR1 SNHLY, CDR2 FYNNEI. This CDR3 is built from 18 residues. V shed 6 bases, J shed 2 bases, and the junction held 12 bases outside the gene matches. The chain's CDR3 is CASRPKAQRGGNTGELFF. The CDR3 nucleotides read TGTGCCAGCAGACCGAAAGCGCAGCGGGGGGGCAACACCGGGGAGCTGTTTTTT. Based on the CDR3 plus reference TRBV2 and TRBJ2-2, the full variable domain is EPEVTQTPSHQVTQMGQEVILRCVPISNHLYFYWYRQILGQKVEFLVSFYNNEISEKSEIFDDQFSVERPDGSNFTLKIRSTKLEDSAMYFCASRPKAQRGGNTGELFFGEGSRLTVL.

The chain is built from TRBV27 and TRBJ1-6, with a weak D call TRBD1 (5 bases). There are 14 residues in the CDR3. Trimming cost V 4 bases and J 9 bases, with 13 bases left between them. Germline lookup yields CDR1 MNHEY and CDR2 SMNVEV (reference sequence). The CDR3 is CASSSRDLGSPLHF. CDR3 bases: TGTGCCAGCAGTTCCCGGGACTTAGGTTCACCCCTCCACTTT.

The chain couples TRBV3-1 (or the pseudogene TRBV3-2) to TRBJ2-7, with 9 bases matching TRBD2. CDR1 is LGHDT, CDR2 YNNKEL, per germline (reference sequence). This CDR3 has 15 residues. V shed 1 base and J 6 bases; nucleotides not matched to a gene: 7. The CDR3 DNA is TGTGCCAGCAGCCAAGGCGTTAGCGGGAGAAGCGAGCAGTACTTC. Protein: CASSQGVSGRSEQYF.

This clone has only one observation. The chain joins TRBV11-2 to TRBJ1-6; TRBD1 is a possible D gene (5 bases). Germline CDR1 SGHAT, CDR2 FQNNGV. CDR3 length equals 19 residues. V dropped 2 bases and J dropped 1 base, with 18 bases sitting between them. This CDR3 is CASSLTKGRAFSYNSPLHF. The DNA of the CDR3 is TGTGCCAGCAGCTTAACAAAAGGCAGGGCCTTTTCCTATAATTCACCCCTCCACTTT.

The V call is TRBV5-1, the J call TRBJ1-3; 8 bases line up with TRBD1. The CDR3 totals 16 residues. CDR1 and CDR2 from the germline V gene are SGHRS and YFSETQ. V gave up 0 bases and J gave up 4 bases; unmatched junction bases: 6. CDR3 nucleotides: TGCGCCAGCAGCTTGGGCGGACAGGGTGCCGGAAACACCATATATTTT. It encodes CASSLGGQGAGNTIYF.

This clone has only one observation. The chain joins TRBV7-2 to TRBJ2-7; TRBD1 is a possible D gene (6 bases). The germline V gene encodes CDR1 SGHTA and CDR2 FQGNSA. This CDR3 has 16 amino acids. Deletions cut 2 bases from V and 5 bases from J, with 19 bases between. The CDR3 reads CASSLSPLGGSDEQYF. Written as DNA, the CDR3 is TGTGCCAGCAGCTTATCCCCACTAGGGGGTAGCGACGAGCAGTACTTC.

A single count supports this clone. The chain is built from TRBV6-5 and TRBJ1-1; 9 bases align to TRBD1. Germline V gene data show CDR1 as MNHEY and CDR2 as SVGAGI. With V trimmed by 6 bases and J by 3 bases, 5 bases remained unmatched. This CDR3 spans 14 amino acids. The CDR3: CASSDRGGDTEAFF. CDR3 DNA sequence: TGTGCCAGCAGCGACAGGGGGGGGGACACTGAAGCTTTCTTT.

The V call is TRBV10-3, the J call TRBJ1-5, with unresolved D. V lost 0 bases, J lost 3 bases, and 12 bases lay in between. Germline V gene sequence: CDR1 ENHRY, CDR2 SYGVKD. The CDR3 extends over 16 amino acids. DNA of the CDR3: TGTGCCATCAGTGAGTCATCAGTAAACCTCAATCAGCCCCAGCATTTT. Protein: CAISESSVNLNQPQHF.

The V call is TRBV11-2, the J call TRBJ1-2; TRBD1 matches 8 bases. Trimming removed 3 bases from V and 7 bases from J; junction bases left unmatched: 4. Germline V gene sequence: CDR1 SGHAT, CDR2 FQNNGV. The CDR3 consists of 13 residues. CDR3 sequence: CASSFGQGGGYTF. The CDR3 DNA follows: TGTGCCAGCAGCTTTGGACAGGGTGGTGGCTACACCTTC. Filled out from reference TRBV11-2 and TRBJ1-2, the complete variable domain reads EAGVAQSPRYKIIEKRQSVAFWCNPISGHATLYWYQQILGQGPKLLIQFQNNGVVDDSQLPKDRFSAERLKGVDSTLKIQPAKLEDSAVYLCASSFGQGGGYTFGSGTRLTVV.

The chain carries TRBV5-4 and TRBJ2-1; 13 positions agree with TRBD2. CDR1 and CDR2 from the germline V gene are SGHNT and YYREEE (reference sequence). Trimming cost V 4 bases and J 4 bases; bases outside gene matches: 5. The CDR3 has 16 amino acids. CDR3 in amino acids: CASSRGTSGAYNEQFF. DNA of the CDR3: TGTGCCAGCAGCAGGGGGACTAGCGGGGCGTACAATGAGCAGTTCTTC. Full variable domain (remainder filled in from reference TRBV5-4 and TRBJ2-1): ETGVTQSPTHLIKTRGQQVTLRCSSQSGHNTVSWYQQALGQGPQFIFQYYREEENGRGNFPPRFSGLQFPNYSSELNVNALELDDSALYLCASSRGTSGAYNEQFFGPGTRLTVL.

This clone was counted a few times. The V and J genes are TRBV6-1 and TRBJ2-1; weak D call: TRBD1 (6 bases). The germline V gene has CDR1 MNHNS and CDR2 SASEGT. This CDR3 has 16 amino acids. Trimming stripped 0 bases from V and 2 bases from J, with 11 bases between. Here the CDR3 reads CASSEAGEGAYNEQFF. The DNA for the CDR3 is TGTGCCAGCAGTGAAGCGGGCGAGGGGGCCTACAATGAGCAGTTCTTC.